The rows below give T cell receptor beta chains drawn from one sample of a study of human T cells and chemical hapten exposure. TCRdb redid the calling of the RACE reads with MiXCR, one entry per CDR3 protein. The data hold roughly 75,000 distinct CDR3 sequences, with around 9.4% observed a single time. The sample comprised whole blood. The receptors originated from a female donor in good health. Some clones in this sample may be carry-over from other donors' samples. Both conserved end residues are part of each CDR3. The D gene is left open where the match is weak. Clone size appears in some rows only: once, few, many, or a class for an expanded clone.

len,abundance,v_gene,d_gene,j_gene,CDR3nt,CDR3aa
13,.,TRBV28,.,TRBJ2-2,TGTGCCAGCAGTTTCTCGGGATCCGAGGAGCTGTTTTTT,CASSFSGSEELFF
13,few,TRBV27,.,TRBJ2-3,TGTGCCAGCAGTAACTCCCTGTTGGCTACGCAGTATTTT,CASSNSLLATQYF
16,.,TRBV6-1,.,TRBJ1-5,TGTGCCAGCATGGATTCAATTTGGGGGGGCAGGCAGCCCCAGCATTTT,CASMDSIWGGRQPQHF
13,many,TRBV12-3/TRBV12-4,TRBD2,TRBJ2-3,TGTGCCAGCAGTTCCGCGGGGGAGTATACGCAGTATTTT,CASSSAGEYTQYF
14,many,TRBV5-5,.,TRBJ1-6,TGTGCCAGCACCTCGGCAGCCTATAATTCACCCCTCCACTTT,CASTSAAYNSPLHF
15,few,TRBV12-3/TRBV12-4,TRBD2,TRBJ2-7,TGTGCCAGCAGTTCTAGGGAGGGGTACTCCTACGAGCAGTACTTC,CASSSREGYSYEQYF
15,many,TRBV20-1,TRBD1,TRBJ1-1,TGCAGTGCTAGAGACCCGTACAGGGGCGACACTGAAGCTTTCTTT,CSARDPYRGDTEAFF
14,.,TRBV25-1,.,TRBJ2-2,TGTGCCAGCAGTGACACCGGGTGGACCGGGGAGCTGTTTTTT,CASSDTGWTGELFF
11,.,TRBV30,.,TRBJ2-1,TGTGCCTGGAGTCCCGGGAATGAGCAGTTCTTC,CAWSPGNEQFF
13,few,TRBV20-1,.,TRBJ1-5,TGCAGTGCCTCACGGGCAGCTAATCAGCCCCAGCATTTT,CSASRAANQPQHF
17,few,TRBV29-1,.,TRBJ2-1,TGCAGCGTTGACTCCTTTTCCGGGACCCTCCTGGGGAATGAGCAGTTCTTC,CSVDSFSGTLLGNEQFF
15,.,TRBV12-3/TRBV12-4,.,TRBJ1-4,TGTGCCAGCAGTAAGGGAGACCGGCGGGGTGAAAAACTGTTTTTT,CASSKGDRRGEKLFF
17,.,TRBV6-5,TRBD1,TRBJ2-3,TGTGCCAGCACCGGGCAGGGGGAAAGAACTAGCACAGATACGCAGTATTTT,CASTGQGERTSTDTQYF
15,many,TRBV7-2,TRBD1,TRBJ2-7,TGTGCCAGCAGCTTAGCCCATGGACAGGGGGCAGGGCAGTACTTC,CASSLAHGQGAGQYF
14,few,TRBV7-3,TRBD1,TRBJ1-1,TGTGCCAGCAGCTCGGACAGGTTGAACACTGAAGCTTTCTTT,CASSSDRLNTEAFF
12,few,TRBV7-2,.,TRBJ1-5,TGTGCCAGCAGCTCAAACGGATACCTCCAGCATTTT,CASSSNGYLQHF
14,few,TRBV19,.,TRBJ1-4,TGTGCCAGTGGTCTCATCGGGGAAAATGAAAAACTGTTTTTT,CASGLIGENEKLFF
13,.,TRBV7-2,.,TRBJ2-7,TGTGTCAGCAGCTTTTGGGCAGGACACGAGCAGTACTTC,CVSSFWAGHEQYF
15,many,TRBV6-5,TRBD1,TRBJ2-5,TGTGCCACCTCACCCGGGACAGGGCTCTCAGAGACCCAGTACTTC,CATSPGTGLSETQYF
12,few,TRBV11-2,.,TRBJ2-1,TGTGCCAGCAGCTTAGATCGGGTAGGGGGGAGATTC,CASSLDRVGGRF
16,many,TRBV2,.,TRBJ2-5,TGTGCCAGCAGTGAATTAGGGGGGACAGAGTGGGGGACCCAGTACTTC,CASSELGGTEWGTQYF
16,many,TRBV20-1,TRBD2,TRBJ2-3,TGCAGTGCAATCTTCGGACTAGCGGGGGGATCAGATACGCAGTATTTT,CSAIFGLAGGSDTQYF
16,few,TRBV25-1,.,TRBJ2-5,TGTGCCAGCAGTGAATTGGGAGCGAAGTACCAAGAGACCCAGTACTTC,CASSELGAKYQETQYF
15,.,TRBV27,.,TRBJ2-3,TGTGCCAGCAGTTTAAGTGGGAGGAACACAGATACGCAGTATTTT,CASSLSGRNTDTQYF
16,.,TRBV7-6,.,TRBJ2-1,TGTGCCAGCAGCCCCACCCTCCGCTTTTCCTACAATGAGCAGTTCTTC,CASSPTLRFSYNEQFF
14,few,TRBV5-1,.,TRBJ1-1,TGCGCCAGCAGCTTGGGACAGAACAACCCTGAAGCTTTCTTT,CASSLGQNNPEAFF
15,many,TRBV25-1,TRBD1,TRBJ1-2,TGTGCCAGCTCACCTCCTGGACAGGGCCCTTATGGCTACACCTTC,CASSPPGQGPYGYTF
16,.,TRBV5-1,TRBD2,TRBJ2-3,TGCGCCAGCAGCTCACTAGCGGGGTCCGGCTCGGATACGCAGTATTTT,CASSSLAGSGSDTQYF
15,many,TRBV10-3,TRBD2,TRBJ2-1,TGTGCCATCAGTGAGGCTAGCGGGGGGGCAGGTGAGCAGTTCTTC,CAISEASGGAGEQFF
15,many,TRBV20-1,TRBD2,TRBJ2-1,TGCAGTGCTAGAGGGCTAGCGGGGGGGCCGAGTGAGCAGTTCTTC,CSARGLAGGPSEQFF
14,few,TRBV2,.,TRBJ1-5,TGTGCCAGCAGTGATTTCAGATCCAATCAGCCCCAGCATTTT,CASSDFRSNQPQHF
15,.,TRBV27,TRBD1,TRBJ2-5,TGTGCCAGCAGTTCGGTCGGGACAGCCCAAGAGACCCAGTACTTC,CASSSVGTAQETQYF